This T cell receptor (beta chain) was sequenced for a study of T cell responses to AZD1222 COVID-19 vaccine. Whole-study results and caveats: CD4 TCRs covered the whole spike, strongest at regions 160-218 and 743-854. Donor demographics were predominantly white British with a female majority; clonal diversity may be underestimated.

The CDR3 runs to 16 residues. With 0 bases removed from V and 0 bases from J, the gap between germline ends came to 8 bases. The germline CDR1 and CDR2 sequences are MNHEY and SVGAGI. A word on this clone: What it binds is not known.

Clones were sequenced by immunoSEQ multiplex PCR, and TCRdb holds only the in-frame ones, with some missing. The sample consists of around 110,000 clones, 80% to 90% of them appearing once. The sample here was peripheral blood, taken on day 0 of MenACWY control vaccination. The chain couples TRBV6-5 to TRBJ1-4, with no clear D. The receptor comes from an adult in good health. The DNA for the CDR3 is TGTGCCAGCAGTTACTCCCGACAAGCAACTAATGAAAAACTGTTTTTT. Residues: CASSYSRQATNEKLFF.